The clone carrying this T cell receptor (beta chain) was picked up a small number of times. Its antigen is still unknown. Germline V gene sequence: CDR1 MNHEY, CDR2 SMNVEV (reference sequence). The CDR3 loop spans 16 amino acids. Between the trimmed V and J ends, which lost 5 bases and 1 base, there was a span of 17 bases. The entry originates in a study of T cell responses to AZD1222 COVID-19 vaccine. Sequencing used immunoSEQ multiplex PCR; TCRdb keeps in-frame clones, though not all of them. This sample yields 100,000 to 150,000 clones, of which more than 70% are seen a single time; around 12% belongs to the top ten. Study observations and caveats: The reported proportion of spike-specific TCRs targeting unmutated variant regions was nearly half. Donors in the cohort were predominantly white British and more often female, and clonal diversity was possibly underestimated.

This chain uses TRBV27 with TRBJ2-5; a weak D match, TRBD1 (6 bases). Specimen: peripheral blood, collected on day 0 of AZD1222 vaccination. The sequence came from an adult in good health. DNA of the CDR3: TGTGCCAGCAGTCCCACTCCGAGACAGGTCCAAGAGACCCAGTACTTC. This gives the protein CASSPTPRQVQETQYF.